The source of this T cell receptor (beta chain) is a study of blood T cell repertoires in COVID-19. Across the study: There were acute and convalescent COVID-19 samples, and they came from the United States, Italy and Spain.

TCRdb keeps only in-frame clones here, not all; method: immunoSEQ multiplex PCR. Counted here are about 480,000 clones, approximately 88% occurring once; the ten biggest clones make up over 9.5%. Germline lookup yields CDR1 MNHNY and CDR2 SVGAGI (reference sequence). The V end was cut by 6 bases, the J end by 0 bases, with 10 bases between. The CDR3 is made up of 14 amino acids. This TCR was sampled from a woman in her forties or fifties with COVID-19, enrolled during active disease. This chain uses TRBV6-6 with TRBJ2-3, with a weak D call TRBD2 (6 bases). The specimen sequenced was peripheral blood. The CDR3 DNA follows: TGTGCCAGCAGCGGGACTTCTAGCACAGATACGCAGTATTTT. As protein: CASSGTSSTDTQYF.